The 21 T cell receptor beta chains below all came from one sample that was sequenced in a study of T cell responses to AZD1222 COVID-19 vaccine. Sequencing was performed with immunoSEQ multiplex PCR; in TCRdb, only in-frame clones are kept and a portion is missing. The table has approximately 100,000 clones, 92% seen once. This specimen was peripheral blood, taken on day 0 of AZD1222 vaccination. The source is an adult in good health.

J is TRBJ1-4 and V is TRBV14; D not resolved. The V end was cut by 4 bases, the J end by 3 bases, with 3 bases between. This CDR3 has 12 amino acids. Germline V gene sequence: CDR1 SGHDN, CDR2 FVKESK. CDR3 sequence reads: CASSPSNEKLFF. In DNA form, the CDR3 reads TGTGCCAGCAGCCCCTCTAATGAAAAACTGTTTTTT.

This chain links TRBV18 with TRBJ2-1, with a tentative D call TRBD2 (7 bases). V lost 2 bases, J lost 6 bases, and 17 bases lay in between. Germline V CDR1 and CDR2: KGHSH, LQKENI. CDR3 length: 16 amino acids. As DNA, the CDR3 is TGTGCCAGCTCACCATTGGGGGGGGCGCCGGTCAATGAGCAGTTCTTC. This gives the protein CASSPLGGAPVNEQFF. Filled out from reference TRBV18 and TRBJ2-1, the complete variable domain reads NAGVMQNPRHLVRRRGQEARLRCSPMKGHSHVYWYRQLPEEGLKFMVYLQKENIIDESGMPKERFSAEFPKEGPSILRIQQVVRGDSAAYFCASSPLGGAPVNEQFFGPGTRLTVL.

This clone was observed a single time. The rearrangement links TRBV7-3 to TRBJ2-2; D unclear. This CDR3 is 13 amino acids long. V was trimmed by 4 bases and J by 3 bases, leaving 6 bases between them. Germline CDR1 reads SGHTA; CDR2 reads FQGTGA. The CDR3 loop reads CASSSQHTGELFF. DNA of the CDR3: TGTGCCAGCAGCTCACAGCACACCGGGGAGCTGTTTTTT.

Only a few counts were recorded for this clone. The rearrangement links TRBV7-2 to TRBJ1-2, with a tentative D call TRBD1 (6 bases). CDR1 is SGHTA and CDR2 is FQGNSA in the germline V gene. The V end lost 5 bases, the J end lost 8 bases, and 18 bases lay between the germline ends. The CDR3 spans 14 residues. The CDR3 region has the DNA TGTGCCAGCAGCCCACGACAGGCCATAGGGGGCTACACCTTC. It translates to CASSPRQAIGGYTF.

The V and J genes are TRBV27 and TRBJ2-1; the D gene is possibly TRBD2 (6 bases). V was pared by 4 bases and J by 8 bases, with 12 bases between. The CDR3 consists of 13 residues. CDR1 and CDR2 (germline): MNHEY, SMNVEV (reference sequence). The CDR3 is CASSSWGGYEQFF. The CDR3 DNA reads as TGTGCCAGCAGTTCGTGGGGAGGCTATGAGCAGTTCTTC.

This clone has only one observation. The J gene is TRBJ2-5, the V gene TRBV28, with D maybe TRBD2 (6 bases). Germline V gene data show CDR1 as MDHEN and CDR2 as SYDVKM. V lost 6 bases and J lost 1, with 12 bases in between. The CDR3 is 14 residues long. CDR3 sequence: CASSPLGGQETQYF. Here the CDR3 DNA reads TGTGCCAGCAGCCCACTGGGGGGCCAAGAGACCCAGTACTTC.

CDR3 nucleotide sequence: TGCGCCAGCAGCTTGGGTTTCGGTAGCAATCAGCCCCAGCATTTT. Its translation: CASSLGFGSNQPQHF. The rearrangement uses TRBV5-1 and TRBJ1-5; D is ambiguous. Germline V gene lookup returns CDR1 SGHRS and CDR2 YFSETQ. V was shortened by 0 bases and J by 0 bases, with 7 bases between the two germline ends. CDR3 length equals 15 residues. The full variable domain, its missing parts supplied by reference TRBV5-1 and TRBJ1-5, is KAGVTQTPRYLIKTRGQQVTLSCSPISGHRSVSWYQQTPGQGLQFLFEYFSETQRNKGNFPGRFSGRQFSNSRSEMNVSTLELGDSALYLCASSLGFGSNQPQHFGDGTRLSIL.

J is TRBJ2-1 and V is TRBV7-2, with 8 bases lining up with TRBD2. The V segment lost 2 bases and the J segment 9 bases; nucleotides outside the gene matches: 6. Germline assignment: CDR1 SGHTA and CDR2 FQGNSA. This CDR3 contains 14 residues. For the CDR3, the DNA is TGTGCCAGCAGCTTATTGGGGACTAGGGCTGAGCAGTTCTTC. It specifies CASSLLGTRAEQFF.

The CDR3 loop reads CASSPAGVSYNEQFF. The CDR3 DNA reads as TGTGCCAGCTCACCGGCGGGGGTATCCTACAATGAGCAGTTCTTC. The chain joins TRBV18 to TRBJ2-1; TRBD2 matches 7 bases. The germline gives CDR1 KGHSH, CDR2 LQKENI. V was pared by 3 bases and J by 1 base, with 3 bases of the junction left unmatched. The CDR3 runs 15 residues.

The chain has TRBV5-1 and TRBJ1-3; 7 nucleotides line up with TRBD1. V shed 1 base, J shed 0 bases, and the junction held 4 bases outside the gene matches. CDR3 size: 16 residues. Per germline, CDR1 SGHRS and CDR2 YFSETQ. DNA of the CDR3: TGCGCCAGCAGCTTGTTTGGGACAGTCTCTGGAAACACCATATATTTT. Translating it yields CASSLFGTVSGNTIYF.

The chain joins TRBV5-4 to TRBJ1-2; TRBD1 is a possible D gene (6 bases). The V end was cut by 4 bases, the J end by 3 bases, with 10 bases between. Germline lookup yields CDR1 SGHNT and CDR2 YYREEE (reference sequence). The length of the CDR3 is 13 residues. The CDR3 region has the DNA TGTGCCAGCAGCCTCAGACAGGACTATGGCTACACCTTC. Amino acid sequence: CASSLRQDYGYTF.

The gene calls are TRBV18 and TRBJ2-6; D is ambiguous. V lost 3 bases to trimming and J lost 1 base, with 10 bases between them. CDR1 and CDR2 (germline): KGHSH, LQKENI. The CDR3 spans 16 residues. The CDR3 DNA is TGTGCCAGCTCACCCCCGGGTCTGTCTGGGGCCAACGTCCTGACTTTC. Its translation is CASSPPGLSGANVLTF. The full variable domain, rest sourced from reference TRBV18 and TRBJ2-6, is NAGVMQNPRHLVRRRGQEARLRCSPMKGHSHVYWYRQLPEEGLKFMVYLQKENIIDESGMPKERFSAEFPKEGPSILRIQQVVRGDSAAYFCASSPPGLSGANVLTFGAGSRLTVL.

This clone was seen a handful of times. The V gene is TRBV6-5, the J gene TRBJ2-7, with D unclear. The germline V gene has CDR1 MNHEY and CDR2 SVGAGI. This CDR3 has 14 residues. V lost 6 bases and J 2 bases, leaving 14 bases between the germline ends. CDR3 protein: CASRASPSAYEQYF. In nucleotides, the CDR3 is TGTGCCAGCAGGGCGAGCCCTTCGGCCTACGAGCAGTACTTC.

This clone was observed once. The chain is built from TRBV30 and TRBJ1-1, with D unresolved. The V gene lost 5 bases and the J gene lost 8 bases, with 18 bases spanning the gap. The CDR3 spans 13 residues. In germline, CDR1 is GTSNPN, CDR2 SVGIG (reference sequence). The CDR3 coding sequence is TGTGCCTGGGTACAACTCCCGGGAACCGAAGCTTTCTTT. Amino acids: CAWVQLPGTEAFF. The full variable domain, with the rest looked up from reference TRBV30 and TRBJ1-1, is SQTIHQWPATLVQPVGSPLSLECTVEGTSNPNLYWYRQAAGRGLQLLFYSVGIGQISSEVPQNLSASRPQDRQFILSSKKLLLSDSGFYLCAWVQLPGTEAFFGQGTRLTVV.

V gene TRBV7-8 combines with J gene TRBJ1-6; TRBD1 is a possible D gene (5 bases). Germline assignment: CDR1 SGHVS and CDR2 FQNEAQ. The CDR3 sequence is 17 residues long. V was cut by 0 bases and J by 7 bases, with 16 bases left in between. CDR3 in amino acids: CASSLALAGGGNSPLHF. In DNA, the CDR3 is TGTGCCAGCAGCTTAGCGCTCGCGGGGGGAGGAAATTCACCCCTCCACTTT.

The gene calls are TRBV5-6 and TRBJ2-7, with a tentative D call TRBD2 (6 bases). Between the trimmed V and J ends, which lost 7 bases and 2 bases, there was a span of 16 bases. The CDR3 spans 14 residues. Germline CDR1 SGHDT, CDR2 YYEEEE. The DNA of the CDR3 is TGTGCCAGCGGTCTCAGCGGAGGGGCCTACGAGCAGTACTTC. Translated, it gives CASGLSGGAYEQYF.

This clone is a singleton in its sample. The V gene is TRBV24-1, the J gene TRBJ2-3, with D perhaps TRBD2 (7 bases). The germline CDR1 and CDR2 sequences are KGHDR and SFDVKD. Trimming shortened V by 10 bases and J by 2 bases, and 18 bases separated the two germline ends. CDR3 length equals 15 residues. The CDR3 DNA is TGTGCCACTTCCCCCCGGGGGGCGCCCACAGATACGCAGTATTTT. Amino acid sequence: CATSPRGAPTDTQYF.

This rearrangement joins TRBV24-1 to TRBJ2-7, with 7 bases matching TRBD2. CDR1 and CDR2 from the germline V gene are KGHDR and SFDVKD. With 5 bases clipped from V and 1 base from J, the junction kept 4 bases outside the gene matches. This CDR3 has 14 residues. The CDR3 is CATSGSSGSYEQYF. The CDR3 nucleotides are TGTGCCACCAGTGGGTCTAGCGGATCCTACGAGCAGTACTTC.

The rearrangement uses TRBV5-1 and TRBJ2-1; unclear D gene. The germline V gene encodes CDR1 SGHRS and CDR2 YFSETQ. The CDR3 runs to 11 residues. Trimming cost V 2 bases and J 8 bases, with 5 bases left between them. CDR3 region: CASSFQDEQFF. CDR3 DNA sequence: TGCGCCAGCAGCTTCCAGGATGAGCAGTTCTTC.

V is TRBV7-8 and J is TRBJ2-5; D not resolved. The V end was cut by 5 bases, the J end by 2 bases, with 9 bases between. This CDR3 region has 13 residues. The germline V gene encodes CDR1 SGHVS and CDR2 FQNEAQ. DNA of the CDR3: TGTGCCAGCAGCCCGCCAGTGCAAGAGACCCAGTACTTC. Its translation: CASSPPVQETQYF.

The chain employs TRBV19 and TRBJ2-3; weak D call: TRBD1 (6 bases). This CDR3 comprises 14 residues. Between the trimmed V and J ends, which lost 6 bases and 4 bases, there was a span of 14 bases. Germline lookup yields CDR1 LNHDA and CDR2 SQIVND (reference sequence). Written as DNA, the CDR3 is TGTGCCAGTAGGCCCGGGACAAACTCAGATACGCAGTATTTT. This translates into CASRPGTNSDTQYF.